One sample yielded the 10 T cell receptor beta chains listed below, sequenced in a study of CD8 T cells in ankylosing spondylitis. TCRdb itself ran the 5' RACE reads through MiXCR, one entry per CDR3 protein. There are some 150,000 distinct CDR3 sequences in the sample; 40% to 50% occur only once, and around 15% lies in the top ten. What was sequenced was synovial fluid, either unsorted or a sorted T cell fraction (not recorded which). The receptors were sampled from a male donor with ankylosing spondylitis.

CDR3 DNA: TGTGCCAGCACCCGTAATAGGGATAATTCACCCCTCCACTTT. Translated, it gives CASTRNRDNSPLHF. J is TRBJ1-6 and V is TRBV6-1; no firm D call. Germline V gene lookup returns CDR1 MNHNS and CDR2 SASEGT. The CDR3 sequence is 14 residues long. The V and J ends lost 7 bases and 5 bases respectively, with 12 bases between them.

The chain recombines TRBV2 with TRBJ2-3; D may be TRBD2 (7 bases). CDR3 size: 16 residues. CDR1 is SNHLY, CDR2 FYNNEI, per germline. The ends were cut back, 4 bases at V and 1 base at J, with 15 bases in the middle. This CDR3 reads CASSAPREGGTDTQYF. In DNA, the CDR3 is TGTGCCAGCAGTGCCCCTAGGGAGGGGGGCACAGATACGCAGTATTTT.

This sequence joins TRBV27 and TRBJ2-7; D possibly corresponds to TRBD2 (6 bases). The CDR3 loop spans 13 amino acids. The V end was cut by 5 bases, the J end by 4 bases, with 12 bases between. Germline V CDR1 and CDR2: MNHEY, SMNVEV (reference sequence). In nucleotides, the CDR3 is TGTGCCAGCAGTGGAGGGAGGACGTACGAGCAGTACTTC. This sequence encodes CASSGGRTYEQYF.

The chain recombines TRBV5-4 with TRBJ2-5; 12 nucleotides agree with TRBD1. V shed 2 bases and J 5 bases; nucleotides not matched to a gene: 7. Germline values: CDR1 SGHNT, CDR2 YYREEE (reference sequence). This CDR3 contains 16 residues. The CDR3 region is CASSLKGQGAGETQYF. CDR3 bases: TGTGCCAGCAGCTTAAAGGGACAGGGGGCTGGGGAGACCCAGTACTTC.

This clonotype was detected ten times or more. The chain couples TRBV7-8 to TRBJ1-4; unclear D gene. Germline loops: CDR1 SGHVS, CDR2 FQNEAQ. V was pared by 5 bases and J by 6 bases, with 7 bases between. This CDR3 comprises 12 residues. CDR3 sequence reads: CASSHGDEKLFF. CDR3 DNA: TGTGCCAGCAGCCATGGCGATGAAAAACTGTTTTTT.

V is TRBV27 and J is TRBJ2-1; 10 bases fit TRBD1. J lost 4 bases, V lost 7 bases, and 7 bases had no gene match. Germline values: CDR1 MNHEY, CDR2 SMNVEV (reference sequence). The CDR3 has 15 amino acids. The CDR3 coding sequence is TGTGCCAGCACTCCTGACAGGGGGCCTTACAATGAGCAGTTCTTC. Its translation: CASTPDRGPYNEQFF.

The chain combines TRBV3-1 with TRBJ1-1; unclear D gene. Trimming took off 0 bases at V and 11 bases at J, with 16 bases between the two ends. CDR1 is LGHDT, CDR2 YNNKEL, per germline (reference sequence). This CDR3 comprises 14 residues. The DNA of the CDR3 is TGTGCCAGCAGCCAAGATACCTTCCTGATCAACGCTTTCTTT. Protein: CASSQDTFLINAFF.

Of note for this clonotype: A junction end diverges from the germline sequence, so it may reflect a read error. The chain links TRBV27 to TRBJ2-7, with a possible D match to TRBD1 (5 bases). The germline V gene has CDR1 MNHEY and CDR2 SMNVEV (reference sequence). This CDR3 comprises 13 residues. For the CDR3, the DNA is TGTACCAGCAGTCCTCAGGGATCCTACGAGCAGTACTTC. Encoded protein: CTSSPQGSYEQYF.

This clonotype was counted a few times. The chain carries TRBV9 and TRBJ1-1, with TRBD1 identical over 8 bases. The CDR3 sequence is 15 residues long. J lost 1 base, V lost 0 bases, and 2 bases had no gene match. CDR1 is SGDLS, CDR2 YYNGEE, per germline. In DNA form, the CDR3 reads TGTGCCAGCAGCGTAGAGACAGGGGAGAACACTGAAGCTTTCTTT. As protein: CASSVETGENTEAFF. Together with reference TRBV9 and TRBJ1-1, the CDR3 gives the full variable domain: DSGVTQTPKHLITATGQRVTLRCSPRSGDLSVYWYQQSLDQGLQFLIQYYNGEERAKGNILERFSAQQFPDLHSELNLSSLELGDSALYFCASSVETGENTEAFFGQGTRLTVV.

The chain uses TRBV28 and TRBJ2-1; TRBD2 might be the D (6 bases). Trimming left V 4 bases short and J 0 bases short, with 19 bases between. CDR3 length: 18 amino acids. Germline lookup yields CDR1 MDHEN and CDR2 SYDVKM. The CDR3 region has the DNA TGTGCCAGCAGTTCACCCCCCGGAGGGGCGAGCTCCTACAATGAGCAGTTCTTC. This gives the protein CASSSPPGGASSYNEQFF.